Listed here are 8 T cell receptor beta chains from one sample, sequenced in a study of CD8 T cells in Susac syndrome. RNA amounts of 0.5 to 1 ug underwent reverse transcription with random hexamers. Using its own MiXCR run on the immunoSEQ multiplex PCR reads, TCRdb lists one record per CDR3 protein. Here the sample spans some 97,000 distinct CDR3 sequences, about 95% being singletons. The sequenced material came from CD8+ T cells from PBMCs. The receptors shown here come from a human donor with Susac syndrome.

CDR3 loop: CATSRDVGTGYGYTF. The CDR3 coding sequence is TGTGCCACCAGCAGAGACGTTGGGACAGGCTATGGCTACACCTTC. J is TRBJ1-2 and V is TRBV15; 8 positions agree with TRBD1. This CDR3 region has 15 residues. J lost 4 bases, V lost 0 bases, and 4 bases had no gene match. Germline V gene data show CDR1 as LNHNV and CDR2 as YYDKDF (reference sequence).

V usage is TRBV12-5 and J usage is TRBJ1-5, with TRBD1 as a possible D gene (5 bases). V gave up 1 base and J gave up 1 base, with 11 bases separating them. The CDR3 loop spans 16 amino acids. The germline gives CDR1 LGHNT, CDR2 FRNRAP. In DNA, the CDR3 is TGTGCTAGTGGTTTGGGGGGGGAGTTAAGCAATCAGCCCCAGCATTTT. Protein product: CASGLGGELSNQPQHF.

The chain recombines TRBV15 with TRBJ2-5; D gene unclear. V dropped 1 base and J dropped 3 bases, with 6 bases sitting between them. From germline, CDR1 is LNHNV and CDR2 YYDKDF (reference sequence). The CDR3 loop spans 13 amino acids. The CDR3 loop is CATSRGPKETQYF. The CDR3 nucleotides are TGTGCCACCAGCAGAGGACCGAAAGAGACCCAGTACTTC.

In this sample, this clonotype turned up once. CDR3 sequence reads: CASSSDRGPYQPQHF. The DNA of the CDR3 is TGTGCCAGCAGTTCGGACAGGGGGCCCTATCAGCCCCAGCATTTT. The chain joins TRBV12-3 or TRBV12-4 to TRBJ1-5; 11 nucleotides agree with TRBD1. Losses at the gene ends were 4 bases for V and 5 bases for J; bases not matched to a gene: 4. This CDR3 comprises 15 residues.

V usage is TRBV29-1 and J usage is TRBJ2-3; D uncertain. With 7 bases removed from V and 4 bases from J, the gap between germline ends came to 12 bases. Germline values: CDR1 SQVTM, CDR2 ANQGSEA. The CDR3 is made up of 12 amino acids. The DNA for the CDR3 is TGCAGCGCCCGAAAACCCCCAGATACGCAGTATTTT. Amino acids: CSARKPPDTQYF.

The chain employs TRBV5-1 and TRBJ2-7, with TRBD1 identical over 9 bases. CDR3 length: 17 residues. V shed 0 bases, J shed 5 bases, and the junction held 12 bases outside the gene matches. Germline loops: CDR1 SGHRS, CDR2 YFSETQ. The CDR3 bases are TGCGCCAGCAGCTTGGAGCCCCCTGGGACAGGGTCCAACGAGCAGTACTTC. Its translation: CASSLEPPGTGSNEQYF.

This chain uses TRBV6-1 with TRBJ2-5, with D tentatively TRBD2 (7 bases). The V gene lost 4 bases and the J gene lost 1 base, with 13 bases spanning the gap. The CDR3 has 15 residues. Germline V lookup: CDR1 MNHNS, CDR2 SASEGT. The CDR3 region is CASSAGRGPQETQYF. CDR3 bases: TGTGCCAGCAGTGCAGGGCGGGGGCCCCAAGAGACCCAGTACTTC.

V and J are TRBV2 and TRBJ2-6; D is unresolved. Germline V gives CDR1 SNHLY, CDR2 FYNNEI. V dropped 3 bases and J dropped 0 bases, with 6 bases sitting between them. This CDR3 is built from 15 residues. CDR3 amino acids: CASSEDLSGANVLTF. For the CDR3, the DNA is TGTGCCAGCAGTGAGGACCTCTCTGGGGCCAACGTCCTGACTTTC.